This TCR beta chain appears in the sequencing data of a study of blood T cell repertoires in COVID-19. V was pared by 4 bases and J by 6 bases, with 18 bases between. CDR3 length: 16 amino acids. Germline V lookup: CDR1 KGHSH, CDR2 LQKENI. The table came from immunoSEQ multiplex PCR; TCRdb's copy has only in-frame clones and leaves some out. The data contain about 100,000 clones, approximately 90% of them singletons. This TCR was recovered from a middle-aged man with acute or convalescent COVID-19. Sequencing was carried out using peripheral blood. This sequence joins TRBV18 and TRBJ2-2; a possible D gene is TRBD2 (8 bases). The CDR3 loop reads CASSQVAGTVAGELFF. CDR3 in DNA: TGTGCCAGCTCACAAGTAGCGGGGACAGTCGCCGGGGAGCTGTTTTTT.